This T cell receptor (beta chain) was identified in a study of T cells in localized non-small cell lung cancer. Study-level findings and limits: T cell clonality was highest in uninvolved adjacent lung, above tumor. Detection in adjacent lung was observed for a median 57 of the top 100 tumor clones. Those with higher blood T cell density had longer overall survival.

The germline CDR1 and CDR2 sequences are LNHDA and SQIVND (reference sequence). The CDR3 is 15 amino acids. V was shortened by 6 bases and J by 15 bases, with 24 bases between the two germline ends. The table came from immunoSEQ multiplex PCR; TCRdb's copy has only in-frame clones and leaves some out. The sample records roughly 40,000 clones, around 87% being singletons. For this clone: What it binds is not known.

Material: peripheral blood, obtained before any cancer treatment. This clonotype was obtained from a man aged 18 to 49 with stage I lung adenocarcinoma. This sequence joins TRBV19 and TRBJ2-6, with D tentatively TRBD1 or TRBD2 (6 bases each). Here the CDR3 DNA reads TGTGCCAGTAGGGCTAACGGGGTTTTACAGGGAGGCCTGACTTTC. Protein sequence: CASRANGVLQGGLTF.